Listed here are 16 T cell receptor beta chains from one sample, sequenced in a study of blood T cells in healthy people across ages. Alongside a J-beta primer mix, a sample-barcoded 5' primer served in a second PCR lasting about 7 to 11 cycles. TCRdb reprocessed the 5' RACE reads with MiXCR, giving one entry per CDR3 protein. The sample includes about 780,000 distinct CDR3 sequences, 62% of them seen just once. The sequenced sample consisted of blood. The receptors were sampled from a man aged 25-45 years in good health.

The chain joins TRBV25-1 to TRBJ2-3, with 9 bases that match TRBD2. The CDR3 runs to 18 residues. J was trimmed by 2 bases and V by 8 bases; bases with no gene match: 17. Germline V gene sequence: CDR1 MGHDK, CDR2 SYGVNS. The CDR3 nucleotides read TGTGCCAGCGGAGGGTTCGGGAAAAGCGGGGGGATCACAGATACGCAGTATTTT. It is translated as CASGGFGKSGGITDTQYF.

V usage is TRBV28 and J usage is TRBJ2-1, with 8 bases lining up with TRBD1. The CDR3 is 13 residues long. The V gene end was trimmed by 9 bases and the J gene end by 6 bases; junction bases not matched to a gene: 7. From germline, CDR1 is MDHEN and CDR2 SYDVKM. The CDR3 region has the DNA TGTGCCAGTAGCGGACAGGGTTTCAATGAGCAGTTCTTC. It translates to CASSGQGFNEQFF. Looking up the rest from reference TRBV28 and TRBJ2-1 gives the full variable domain: DVKVTQSSRYLVKRTGEKVFLECVQDMDHENMFWYRQDPGLGLRLIYFSYDVKMKEKGDIPEGYSVSREKKERFSLILESASTNQTSMYLCASSGQGFNEQFFGPGTRLTVL.

The rearrangement uses TRBV6-1 and TRBJ2-4, with TRBD1 matching 10 bases. The DNA matches TRBJ2-7 better at its end, which makes the J call doubtful. This CDR3 region has 15 residues. The germline CDR1 and CDR2 sequences are MNHNS and SASEGT. The CDR3 spells CAIHSPGQGSYEQYF. The CDR3 DNA sequence: TGTGCCATCCACTCTCCGGGACAGGGGAGCTACGAGCAGTACTTC.

This chain uses TRBV6-2 or TRBV6-3 with TRBJ2-3, with TRBD1 matching 9 bases. Germline V lookup: CDR1 MNHEY, CDR2 SVGEGT. The CDR3 runs to 17 residues. V was pared by 6 bases and J by 0 bases, with 10 bases of the junction left unmatched. This chain's CDR3 is CASSPGQGLPSTDTQYF. The CDR3 bases are TGTGCCAGCAGCCCGGGACAGGGTCTTCCTAGCACAGATACGCAGTATTTT.

Points on this clonotype: At one end, the junction sequence differs from germline, possibly due to a read error. This chain joins TRBV4-3 and TRBJ2-3; no definite D call. The CDR3 is 13 residues long. The germline gives CDR1 LGHNA, CDR2 YSLEER. This CDR3 is CAGSPRLGDTQYF. The CDR3 DNA sequence: TGCGCCGGCAGCCCGAGGTTGGGGGATACGCAGTATTTT.

As for this clonotype: One junction end does not reproduce the germline sequence, and a read error may be involved. This chain connects TRBV4-2 to TRBJ2-3, with a weak D call TRBD2 (6 bases). This CDR3 spans 17 amino acids. Germline CDR1 LGHNA, CDR2 YNFKEQ. DNA of the CDR3: TGTGCCAGCAGCCAAGCTGCTAGCTTCACTAGCACAGATACGGAGTATTTT. The encoded protein is CASSQAASFTSTDTEYF.

The chain joins TRBV20-1 to TRBJ1-5, with 8 bases that match TRBD1. J gave up 7 bases and V 0 bases, and 5 bases lay outside the gene matches. Germline assignment: CDR1 DFQATT and CDR2 SNEGSKA (reference sequence). The CDR3 length is 14 residues. Here the CDR3 DNA reads TGCAGTGCTAGAGACGACAGGGGTAAACAGCCCCAGCATTTT. It encodes CSARDDRGKQPQHF.

This clonotype was detected only a few times. The V gene is TRBV7-2, the J gene TRBJ2-6; D might be TRBD1 or TRBD2, each matching 5 bases. Germline CDR1 is SGHTA and CDR2 is FQGNSA. The CDR3 has 19 amino acids. With 2 bases removed from V and 0 bases from J, the gap between germline ends came to 17 bases. DNA for the CDR3: TGTGCCAGCAGCTTAACGCGGGCAGGGCCCCGCTCTGGGGCCAACGTCCTGACTTTC. Encoded protein: CASSLTRAGPRSGANVLTF.

The J gene is TRBJ2-7, the V gene TRBV2, with a possible D match to TRBD2 (6 bases). The CDR3 loop spans 20 amino acids. Per the germline V gene, CDR1 is SNHLY and CDR2 is FYNNEI. V lost 4 bases, J lost 0 bases, and 28 bases lay in between. As DNA, the CDR3 is TGTGCCAGCAGTGTCCAGTGGGTCGGTAGCGGACTAATCAACTCCTACGAGCAGTACTTC. Translation: CASSVQWVGSGLINSYEQYF.

This clonotype appeared a few times. This chain uses TRBV7-2 with TRBJ2-1; the match to TRBD2 covers 8 bases. The CDR3 runs to 15 residues. V lost 5 bases and J lost 1; bases outside the gene matches: 4. CDR1 SGHTA and CDR2 FQGNSA come from the germline V gene. This CDR3 is CASSRAGVSYNEQFF. CDR3 bases: TGTGCCAGCAGCAGAGCGGGGGTGTCCTACAATGAGCAGTTCTTC.

The V and J genes are TRBV27 and TRBJ1-1; D is unclear. From germline, CDR1 is MNHEY and CDR2 SMNVEV (reference sequence). The CDR3 has 14 residues. The V and J ends lost 0 bases and 6 bases respectively, with 11 bases between them. This CDR3 is CASSLSMFGAEAFF. CDR3 coding DNA: TGTGCCAGCAGTTTATCTATGTTCGGCGCTGAAGCTTTCTTT.

The chain couples TRBV3-1 to TRBJ2-5; no firm D call. V was shortened by 4 bases and J by 3 bases, with 9 bases between the two germline ends. CDR1 and CDR2 (germline): LGHDT, YNNKEL (reference sequence). The CDR3 sequence is 13 residues long. The DNA of the CDR3 is TGTGCCAGCAGCCGAATGGTGGAAGAGACCCAGTACTTC. The encoded protein is CASSRMVEETQYF.

This clonotype has more than one count but fewer than ten. The chain links TRBV20-1 to TRBJ1-5; 7 nucleotides agree with TRBD1. J was trimmed by 2 bases and V by 3 bases; bases with no gene match: 1. Germline CDR1 and CDR2: DFQATT and SNEGSKA (reference sequence). The CDR3 extends over 13 amino acids. The CDR3 reads CSASRGGNQPQHF. Here the CDR3 DNA reads TGCAGTGCTAGCAGGGGGGGCAATCAGCCCCAGCATTTT.

This clonotype was counted once. This sequence joins TRBV5-1 and TRBJ2-2; TRBD1 matches at 8 bases. The CDR3 contains 16 residues. Germline trimming cut 4 bases from V and 5 bases from J; bases unmatched to any gene: 10. The germline V gene has CDR1 SGHRS and CDR2 YFSETQ. The CDR3 coding sequence is TGCGCCAGCAGCCGTCGACAGGGGCGGCAAACCGGGGAGCTGTTTTTT. Translated, it gives CASSRRQGRQTGELFF.

V gene TRBV14 combines with J gene TRBJ1-6; D is perhaps TRBD1 (6 bases). CDR3 size: 15 residues. Germline-derived CDR1 and CDR2 are SGHDN and FVKESK. Trimming took off 0 bases at V and 7 bases at J, with 10 bases between the two ends. CDR3 residues: CASSQDQGKNSPLHF. As DNA, the CDR3 is TGTGCCAGCAGCCAAGATCAGGGGAAAAATTCACCCCTCCACTTT.

This clonotype was picked up a small number of times. V usage is TRBV19 and J usage is TRBJ1-2; D is ambiguous. Germline V CDR1 and CDR2: LNHDA, SQIVND (reference sequence). The CDR3 runs to 13 residues. The V gene lost 3 bases and the J gene lost 1 base, with 6 bases spanning the gap. The CDR3 spells CASSITSNYGYTF. CDR3 sequence (DNA): TGTGCCAGTAGTATTACCAGTAACTATGGCTACACCTTC.